These T cell receptor beta chains were read from a single sample in a study of blood T cell repertoires in COVID-19. Using immunoSEQ multiplex PCR, the repertoire was profiled, and TCRdb retains in-frame clones only, with some absent. The sample contains 250,000 or so clones, roughly 84% of which appear only once. Input material: PBMCs or T cells enriched from blood (not recorded which). Receptors originate from a woman aged 50 to 65 who had been exposed to COVID-19. CDR3s include the opening cysteine and the closing phenylalanine or tryptophan. A D gene is named only where the DNA matches it firmly. Size is omitted from some rows. Given values are once, few, many or a class for expanded clones.

j_call	clone_size	v_call	d_call	cdr3_aa	cdr3_nt
TRBJ1-4	-	TRBV2	-	CASSSGATNEKLFF	TGTGCCAGCAGTTCAGGGGCCACTAATGAAAAACTGTTTTTT
TRBJ1-1	-	TRBV4-1	-	CASSQVADEAFF	TGCGCCAGCAGCCAAGTGGCAGATGAAGCTTTCTTT
TRBJ2-5	-	TRBV7-3	-	CASSLGSSETQYF	TGTGCCAGCAGCTTGGGTAGTAGCGAGACCCAGTACTTC
TRBJ1-2	-	TRBV5-1	-	CASSLGGNLNYGYTF	TGCGCCAGCAGCTTGGGAGGGAATCTAAACTATGGCTACACCTTC
TRBJ2-2	-	TRBV6-5	TRBD1	CASSRQGQNTGELFF	TGTGCCAGCAGTCGACAGGGACAGAACACCGGGGAGCTGTTTTTT
TRBJ2-5	-	TRBV29-1	-	CSVDGGVTGETQYF	TGCAGCGTTGACGGCGGGGTGACTGGAGAGACCCAGTACTTC
TRBJ1-5	-	TRBV21-1	-	CASSKERVREGGSNQPQHF	TGTGCCAGCAGCAAAGAACGGGTCAGGGAAGGGGGTAGCAATCAGCCCCAGCATTTT
TRBJ2-4	-	TRBV10-3	-	CAISESGLNIQYF	TGTGCCATCAGTGAGTCGGGCCTTAACATTCAGTACTTC
TRBJ1-4	-	TRBV7-2	-	CASSFQQGWNEKLFF	TGTGCCAGCAGCTTCCAACAGGGATGGAATGAAAAACTGTTTTTT
TRBJ1-2	-	TRBV21-1	-	CASSKARNRYGYTF	TGTGCCAGCAGCAAAGCCAGAAACAGGTATGGCTACACCTTC
TRBJ2-1	-	TRBV6-4	-	CASSEGGMKQFF	TGTGCCAGCAGTGAGGGGGGAATGAAGCAGTTCTTC
TRBJ1-1	-	TRBV10-3	-	CAISSGGREAFF	TGTGCCATCAGTTCTGGAGGGCGTGAAGCTTTCTTT
TRBJ1-1	-	TRBV18	-	CASSQGSGGEAFF	TGTGCCAGCTCACAGGGTTCGGGGGGCGAAGCTTTCTTT
TRBJ2-7	once	TRBV4-2	TRBD2	CASSHPLAGGFYEQYF	TGTGCCAGCAGCCACCCATTAGCGGGGGGATTCTACGAGCAGTACTTC
TRBJ1-1	-	TRBV9	-	CASSVEPGSTEAFF	TGTGCCAGCAGCGTAGAACCAGGGTCGACTGAAGCTTTCTTT
TRBJ2-3	-	TRBV5-6	TRBD1	CASSPGDSLRLDTQYF	TGTGCCAGCAGCCCAGGGGACAGTTTACGTCTGGATACGCAGTATTTT
TRBJ2-7	-	TRBV19	-	CASSLGGYAAYEQYF	TGTGCCAGTAGCCTCGGGGGATATGCTGCCTACGAGCAGTACTTC
TRBJ1-6	-	TRBV10-1	-	CASCEQQPPSSYNSPLHF	TGCGCCAGCTGTGAGCAACAACCCCCCAGCTCCTATAATTCACCCCTCCACTTT
TRBJ2-4	-	TRBV28	TRBD2	CASSWTSGGASKNIQYF	TGTGCCAGCAGTTGGACTAGCGGGGGGGCGTCCAAAAACATTCAGTACTTC
TRBJ2-3	few	TRBV9	TRBD2	CASSTISGATDTQYF	TGTGCCAGCAGCACAATTAGCGGGGCCACAGATACGCAGTATTTT
TRBJ1-3	-	TRBV19	-	CASSFMRFDRLGNTIYF	TGTGCCAGTAGTTTCATGAGGTTCGACAGACTCGGAAACACCATATATTTT
TRBJ2-1	-	TRBV27	TRBD2	CASSLLSGGAWNEQFF	TGTGCCAGCAGTTTATTATCGGGGGGGGCTTGGAATGAGCAGTTCTTC
TRBJ1-1	-	TRBV5-6	-	CASSYRVGTEAFF	TGTGCCAGCAGCTACAGGGTTGGGACTGAAGCTTTCTTT
TRBJ1-2	-	TRBV11-2	-	CASSLMGWGRRRNYGYTF	TGTGCCAGCAGCTTAATGGGCTGGGGCAGGCGGCGAAACTATGGCTACACCTTC
TRBJ1-6	-	TRBV13	TRBD1	CASSSGTVNSPLHF	TGTGCCAGCAGTTCCGGGACAGTCAATTCACCCCTCCACTTT
TRBJ2-1	few	TRBV12-3/TRBV12-4	TRBD2	CASTQTSGGPFF	TGTGCCAGCACCCAGACTAGCGGGGGGCCGTTCTTC
TRBJ1-2	-	TRBV6-5	-	CASRSSQGDGYTF	TGTGCCAGCAGGTCGTCACAGGGTGATGGCTACACCTTC
TRBJ1-6	-	TRBV30	TRBD1	CAWSVMGQYGSPLHF	TGTGCCTGGAGTGTGATGGGACAGTACGGTTCACCCCTCCACTTT
TRBJ1-5	-	TRBV6-1	-	CASSELGDLHQPQHF	TGTGCCAGCAGTGAATTAGGGGATCTCCATCAGCCCCAGCATTTT
TRBJ1-5	-	TRBV27	TRBD1	CASSPSRDRVNQPQHF	TGTGCCAGCAGTCCCTCCCGTGACAGGGTAAATCAGCCCCAGCATTTT
TRBJ2-1	few	TRBV11-2	-	CASSRNDLGDEQFF	TGTGCCAGCAGCCGAAACGACCTAGGGGATGAGCAGTTCTTC
TRBJ1-4	-	TRBV7-2	TRBD1	CASSLTGLNEKLFF	TGTGCCAGCAGCCTGACAGGGCTTAATGAAAAACTGTTTTTT
TRBJ1-2	-	TRBV29-1	-	CSVVKSGRGYYGYTF	TGCAGCGTTGTGAAGTCCGGAAGGGGATACTATGGCTACACCTTC
TRBJ2-2	-	TRBV7-6	TRBD2	CASSLAMGGTGELFF	TGTGCCAGCAGCTTAGCGATGGGAGGGACCGGGGAGCTGTTTTTT
TRBJ2-7	-	TRBV11-2	TRBD1	CASSSSPPSGTGAYEQYF	TGTGCCAGCAGCTCCTCGCCCCCATCCGGGACAGGGGCCTACGAGCAGTACTTC
TRBJ2-7	-	TRBV5-1	TRBD1	CASSMTGGSEQYF	TGCGCCAGCAGCATGACAGGGGGCTCCGAGCAGTACTTC
TRBJ1-2	-	TRBV5-1	-	CASSVSLNRAYGYTF	TGCGCCAGCAGCGTCTCGCTAAACAGGGCGTATGGCTACACCTTC
TRBJ1-2	-	TRBV6-2/TRBV6-3	-	CASSYSEYRASYGYTF	TGTGCCAGCAGTTACTCCGAATACAGAGCCAGTTATGGCTACACCTTC
TRBJ1-3	-	TRBV28	TRBD1	CASSDRGRGNTIYF	TGTGCCAGCAGCGACAGGGGGCGTGGAAACACCATATATTTT
TRBJ2-5	-	TRBV14	-	CASSQSQGFQTQYF	TGTGCCAGCAGCCAAAGCCAGGGGTTTCAGACCCAGTACTTC
TRBJ1-3	-	TRBV19	-	CATSGSGNTIYF	TGTGCCACGTCGGGTTCTGGAAACACCATATATTTT
TRBJ1-4	-	TRBV19	-	CASSTGSFNEKLFF	TGTGCCAGTAGTACGGGGAGTTTTAATGAAAAACTGTTTTTT
TRBJ1-1	-	TRBV27	-	CASKDGHMNTEAFF	TGTGCCAGCAAAGACGGACACATGAACACTGAAGCTTTCTTT
TRBJ2-5	-	TRBV9	-	CASSDGGLKETQYF	TGTGCCAGCAGCGACGGGGGATTAAAAGAGACCCAGTACTTC
TRBJ2-3	few	TRBV7-3	TRBD2	CASSLDASGGPDTQYF	TGTGCCAGCAGCTTAGATGCTAGCGGGGGCCCAGATACGCAGTATTTT
TRBJ1-1	-	TRBV4-1	-	CASSRGGNTEAFF	TGCGCCAGCAGCCGGGGGGGGAACACTGAAGCTTTCTTT
TRBJ1-1	-	TRBV5-1	-	CASSFGQTVLNTEAFF	TGCGCCAGCAGCTTTGGTCAAACAGTCCTGAACACTGAAGCTTTCTTT
TRBJ2-1	-	TRBV3-1/TRBV3-2	-	CASSQDIRGGEQFF	TGTGCCAGCAGCCAAGATATTAGAGGGGGTGAGCAGTTCTTC
TRBJ2-2	-	TRBV9	-	CASSVRASGDTGELFF	TGTGCCAGCAGCGTACGCGCATCAGGGGACACCGGGGAGCTGTTTTTT
TRBJ1-1	-	TRBV2	-	CASRRTSNTEAFF	TGTGCCAGCAGAAGGACTTCGAACACTGAAGCTTTCTTT
TRBJ2-3	-	TRBV24-1	-	CATSDSVPHTQYF	TGTGCCACCAGTGATTCGGTTCCCCATACGCAGTATTTT
TRBJ2-2	-	TRBV5-1	-	CASSLGVLAEDGELFF	TGCGCCAGCAGCTTGGGGGTTTTAGCGGAGGACGGGGAGCTGTTTTTT
TRBJ1-4	-	TRBV5-1	-	CASSLPTGLSNEKLFF	TGCGCCAGCAGCTTACCGACAGGCCTCTCTAATGAAAAACTGTTTTTT
TRBJ1-2	-	TRBV14	-	CASSWNREHGYTF	TGTGCCAGCAGCTGGAACAGGGAGCATGGCTACACCTTC
TRBJ1-4	-	TRBV12-3/TRBV12-4	-	CASSPTRGEKLFF	TGTGCCAGCAGTCCTACTCGAGGGGAAAAACTGTTTTTT
TRBJ2-7	few	TRBV7-9	TRBD1	CASSLRTGSPYEQYF	TGTGCCAGCAGCTTACGGACAGGGTCCCCCTACGAGCAGTACTTC
TRBJ1-2	-	TRBV12-3/TRBV12-4	-	CASSPRGLEGYTF	TGTGCCAGCAGCCCTAGGGGCCTGGAGGGCTACACCTTC
TRBJ1-2	-	TRBV12-3/TRBV12-4	-	CASSAAGYGYTF	TGTGCCAGCAGCGCAGCAGGCTATGGCTACACCTTC
TRBJ1-5	-	TRBV28	-	CASSGLGTGNQPQHF	TGTGCCAGCAGTGGGCTGGGCACAGGCAATCAGCCCCAGCATTTT